This T cell receptor beta chain was documented in a study of blood T cell dynamics during melanoma immunotherapy. Overall study context: Patients with metastatic melanoma got pembrolizumab or nivolumab-ipilimumab as first-line care. The study's findings and limits: Whether repertoire-driving clones were melanoma-specific could not be determined.

Points on this clone: Its target is not known.

A fixed DNA input of 300 to 350 ng was used per bulk PBMC sample. Repertoires were generated with immunoSEQ multiplex PCR, while TCRdb's copy carries only in-frame clones and drops some. Here the sample spans under 20,000 clones, 70% to 90% being singletons. Germline V gene lookup returns CDR1 SEHNR and CDR2 FQNEAQ (reference sequence). The CDR3 length is 16 residues. V was shortened by 1 base and J by 1 base, with 13 bases between the two germline ends. This sample's time point: week 3, after first cycle of checkpoint inhibitor. Apart from a couple of fast progressors, RECIST 1.1 response was judged 12 weeks post-infusion.

This clonotype originated in a human donor with melanoma. The sequencing used blood, collected from a patient treated with checkpoint blockade. This sequence joins TRBV7-9 and TRBJ1-1; weak D call: TRBD1 (6 bases). CDR3 sequence reads: CASSLVIGGANTEAFF. The CDR3 bases are TGTGCCAGCAGCTTAGTAATCGGGGGCGCGAACACTGAAGCTTTCTTT.